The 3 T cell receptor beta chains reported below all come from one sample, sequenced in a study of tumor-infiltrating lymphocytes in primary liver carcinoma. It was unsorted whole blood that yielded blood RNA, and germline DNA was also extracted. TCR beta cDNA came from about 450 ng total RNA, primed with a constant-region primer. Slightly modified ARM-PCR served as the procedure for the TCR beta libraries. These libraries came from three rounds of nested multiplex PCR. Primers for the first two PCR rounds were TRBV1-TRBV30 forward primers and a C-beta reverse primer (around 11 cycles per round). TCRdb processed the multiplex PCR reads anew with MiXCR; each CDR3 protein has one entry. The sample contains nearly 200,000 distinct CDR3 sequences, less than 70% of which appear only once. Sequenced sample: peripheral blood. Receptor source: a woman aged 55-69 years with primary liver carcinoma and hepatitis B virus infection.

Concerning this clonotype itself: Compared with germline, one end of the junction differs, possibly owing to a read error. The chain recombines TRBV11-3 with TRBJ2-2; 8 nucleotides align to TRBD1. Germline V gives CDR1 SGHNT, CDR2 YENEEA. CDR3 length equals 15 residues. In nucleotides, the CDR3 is TGTGCCAGCAACCAGGGGGCTAGCAGCACCGGGGAGCTGTTATTT. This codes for CASNQGASSTGELLF.

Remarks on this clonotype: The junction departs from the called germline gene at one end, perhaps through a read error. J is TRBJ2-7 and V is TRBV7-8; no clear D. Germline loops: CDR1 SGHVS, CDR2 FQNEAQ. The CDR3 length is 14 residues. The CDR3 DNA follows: TGTGCCAGCAGCTTAGGGCAAGGTGTCTACGAGCCGTACTTC. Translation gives CASSLGQGVYEPYF.

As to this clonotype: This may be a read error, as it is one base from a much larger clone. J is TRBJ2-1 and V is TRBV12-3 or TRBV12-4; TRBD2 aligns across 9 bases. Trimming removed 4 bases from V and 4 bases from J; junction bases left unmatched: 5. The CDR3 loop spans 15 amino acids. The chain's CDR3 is CASSSAGGWYNEQFF. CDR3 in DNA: TGTGCCAGCAGTTCTGCGGGAGGGTGGTACAATGAGCAGTTCTTC.